This T cell receptor beta chain was retrieved from a study of OX40 agonist ivuxolimab in advanced cancers. Data came from immunoSEQ multiplex PCR; TCRdb stores just in-frame clones and leaves some out. The table has approximately 100,000 clones, about nine tenths seen once. Trimming stripped 6 bases from V and 4 bases from J, with 15 bases between. Germline CDR1 reads MNHEY; CDR2 reads SMNVEV (reference sequence). The CDR3 is made up of 14 amino acids. The TCR was taken from an adult with an advanced solid tumor such as melanoma, head and neck, liver or kidney cancer. The source was CD4+ or CD8+ T cells sorted from blood, collected in a trial of the OX40 agonist ivuxolimab. This chain connects TRBV27 to TRBJ2-5; TRBD1 is a possible D gene (6 bases). The CDR3 bases are TGTGCCAGCAGGAGAGGGGGTGGGATAGAGACCCAGTACTTC. Residues: CASRRGGGIETQYF.